The 26 T cell receptor beta chains below were found in one sample sequenced in a study. TCRdb fed the RT-PCR reads into MiXCR, producing one record per CDR3 protein. This sample has 450 to 600 distinct CDR3 sequences; around 45% occur once, and the top ten carry around 49%. Sequencing was done on a sample of memory CD4+ T cells from salivary gland. All receptors derive from a female donor with primary Sjogren's syndrome.

The V call is TRBV5-1, the J call TRBJ1-1; 8 nucleotides align to TRBD1. The CDR3 sequence is 17 residues long. Germline-derived CDR1 and CDR2 are SGHRS and YFSETQ. V lost 0 bases, J lost 4 bases, and 11 bases stayed unmatched. The CDR3 loop reads CASSLARTGTKGTEAFF. Here the CDR3 DNA reads TGCGCCAGCAGCTTGGCGAGGACAGGGACCAAGGGCACTGAAGCTTTCTTT.

This clonotype is medium-sized (0.01 to 0.1%). The CDR3 DNA is TGTGCCAGCAGTTTATTCGGCGTGGGGGCCAATAATTCACCCCTCCACTTT. It translates to CASSLFGVGANNSPLHF. The rearrangement links TRBV27 to TRBJ1-6; D is perhaps TRBD1 (6 bases). The CDR3 runs 17 residues. Germline lookup yields CDR1 MNHEY and CDR2 SMNVEV (reference sequence). V was clipped by 1 base and J by 5 bases, with 15 bases between them.

This clonotype is large in the sample. The rearrangement uses TRBV12-5 and TRBJ2-2; tentative D call: TRBD1 (8 bases). The length of the CDR3 is 16 residues. Trimming stripped 7 bases from V and 6 bases from J, with 21 bases between. CDR1 is LGHNT and CDR2 is FRNRAP in the germline V gene. The DNA for the CDR3 is TGTGCTAGTGCGGACAGGGAGGGCGTGTGGGCCGGGGAGCTGTTTTTT. Amino acid sequence: CASADREGVWAGELFF.

This clonotype has just a few counts. J is TRBJ2-7 and V is TRBV30; possibly TRBD2 for D (6 bases). Germline CDR1 and CDR2: GTSNPN and SVGIG (reference sequence). V was clipped by 5 bases and J by 0 bases, with 17 bases between them. The CDR3 totals 15 residues. CDR3 protein: CAWFGSSGSSYEQYF. The CDR3 coding sequence is TGTGCCTGGTTCGGGAGTTCGGGCAGCTCCTACGAGCAGTACTTC. The full variable domain, its missing parts supplied by reference TRBV30 and TRBJ2-7, is SQTIHQWPATLVQPVGSPLSLECTVEGTSNPNLYWYRQAAGRGLQLLFYSVGIGQISSEVPQNLSASRPQDRQFILSSKKLLLSDSGFYLCAWFGSSGSSYEQYFGPGTRLTVT.

This clonotype is large in the sample. The V gene is TRBV9, the J gene TRBJ1-2, with 12 bases that match TRBD1. The CDR3 spans 15 residues. V shed 4 bases and J 6 bases; nucleotides not matched to a gene: 7. Per the germline V gene, CDR1 is SGDLS and CDR2 is YYNGEE. CDR3 residues: CASSSRDRGPDGYTF. DNA of the CDR3: TGTGCCAGCAGCTCCCGGGACAGGGGGCCCGATGGCTACACCTTC.

Concerning this clonotype: The junction departs from the called germline gene at one end, perhaps through a read error. V usage is TRBV20-1 and J usage is TRBJ2-5; unclear D gene. CDR3 length: 12 amino acids. Looked up from germline, CDR1 is DFQATT and CDR2 is SNEGSKA (reference sequence). CDR3 residues: CSASLNEETQYF. The CDR3, as DNA: TGCAGTGCTAGCCTAAACGAAGAAACCCAGTACTTC.

This clonotype is large within its sample. The chain couples TRBV10-3 to TRBJ2-3; D may match TRBD1 or TRBD2 (6 bases each). Per germline, CDR1 ENHRY and CDR2 SYGVKD. The CDR3 consists of 14 residues. V dropped 6 bases and J dropped 5 bases, with 15 bases sitting between them. CDR3 residues: CAIRDSGGLDTQYF. The CDR3 region has the DNA TGTGCCATCAGGGACTCCGGGGGCCTAGATACGCAGTATTTT.

This clonotype was seen a single time. V gene TRBV7-8 combines with J gene TRBJ2-5; D is ambiguous. CDR3 length: 12 amino acids. Germline V CDR1 and CDR2: SGHVS, FQNEAQ. The V end was cut by 0 bases, the J end by 7 bases, with 6 bases between. The CDR3 region is CASSLALRTQYF. CDR3 in DNA: TGTGCCAGCAGCTTAGCGCTCCGGACCCAGTACTTC.

This chain connects TRBV5-1 to TRBJ1-2; TRBD1 might be the D (5 bases). The V end was cut by 1 base, the J end by 5 bases, with 12 bases between. The length of the CDR3 is 14 residues. CDR1 is SGHRS and CDR2 is YFSETQ in the germline V gene. In nucleotides, the CDR3 is TGCGCCAGCAGCTTGAATGCGGGGGATTATGGCTACACCTTC. It codes for CASSLNAGDYGYTF. Full variable domain (outside the CDR3, taken from reference TRBV5-1 and TRBJ1-2): KAGVTQTPRYLIKTRGQQVTLSCSPISGHRSVSWYQQTPGQGLQFLFEYFSETQRNKGNFPGRFSGRQFSNSRSEMNVSTLELGDSALYLCASSLNAGDYGYTFGSGTRLTVV.

V is TRBV20-1 and J is TRBJ1-1; a weak D match, TRBD1 (6 bases). This CDR3 is 14 amino acids long. V was clipped by 1 base and J by 1 base, with 10 bases between them. Germline lookup yields CDR1 DFQATT and CDR2 SNEGSKA (reference sequence). The CDR3 DNA reads TGCAGTGCTAGAGGGGGACATCCGAACACTGAAGCTTTCTTT. Its protein is CSARGGHPNTEAFF.

The CDR3 sequence: CASSFSVIGELFF. DNA of the CDR3: TGTGCCAGCAGCTTTAGTGTGATAGGGGAGCTGTTTTTT. The chain employs TRBV7-2 and TRBJ2-2; D unresolved. V lost 3 bases to trimming and J lost 8 bases, with 10 bases between them. CDR3 length: 13 amino acids. Germline V gene data show CDR1 as SGHTA and CDR2 as FQGNSA. The variable domain in full, completed from reference TRBV7-2 and TRBJ2-2, reads GAGVSQSPSNKVTEKGKDVELRCDPISGHTALYWYRQSLGQGLEFLIYFQGNSAPDKSGLPSDRFSAERTGGSVSTLTIQRTQQEDSAVYLCASSFSVIGELFFGEGSRLTVL.

This clonotype qualifies as medium-sized (0.01 to 0.1%). The DNA of the CDR3 is TGTGCCAGCAGCTTAGGGTCGTCTTATGGAAACACCATATATTTT. The encoded protein is CASSLGSSYGNTIYF. V is TRBV7-8 and J is TRBJ1-3; D uncertain. Germline V gene lookup returns CDR1 SGHVS and CDR2 FQNEAQ. The CDR3 has 15 amino acids. Trimming cost V 1 base and J 3 bases, with 10 bases left between them.

This chain connects TRBV7-2 to TRBJ2-1; 7 bases map to TRBD2. CDR1 SGHTA and CDR2 FQGNSA come from the germline V gene. V shed 8 bases and J 9 bases; nucleotides not matched to a gene: 7. The length of the CDR3 is 12 residues. The CDR3 loop reads CASGERGSEQFF. CDR3 in DNA: TGTGCCAGCGGGGAGCGGGGATCTGAGCAGTTCTTC.

The V gene is TRBV7-9, the J gene TRBJ1-2; no clear D. From germline, CDR1 is SEHNR and CDR2 FQNEAQ (reference sequence). The V and J ends lost 5 bases and 4 bases respectively, with 23 bases between them. There are 17 residues in the CDR3. The CDR3 nucleotides are TGTGCCAGCAGCCCCACGCCGGGAGCCGGGCGAGGCTATGGCTACACCTTC. Its translation is CASSPTPGAGRGYGYTF.

This clonotype is deemed large. V usage is TRBV20-1 and J usage is TRBJ2-3, with 7 positions matching TRBD2. The V gene's germline CDR1 is DFQATT and CDR2 SNEGSKA (reference sequence). The junction had 3 bases not matched to a gene; V was cut back by 5 bases and J by 1 base. The CDR3 consists of 13 residues. CDR3 coding DNA: TGCAGTGCTTTTACTAGCGGCACAGATACGCAGTATTTT. It specifies CSAFTSGTDTQYF.

In its sample, this clonotype is large. The chain recombines TRBV6-5 with TRBJ1-5; D unresolved. CDR1 and CDR2 (germline): MNHEY, SVGAGI. The ends were cut back, 6 bases at V and 1 base at J, with 13 bases in the middle. The CDR3 length is 15 residues. The CDR3 region is CASRELAGSNQPQHF. CDR3 in DNA: TGTGCCAGCAGGGAACTTGCGGGGAGCAATCAGCCCCAGCATTTT.

CDR3 region: CASSLQGYNYGYTF. The DNA of the CDR3 is TGTGCCAGCAGCTTGCAGGGGTATAACTATGGCTACACCTTC. This chain joins TRBV5-4 and TRBJ1-2; D may be TRBD1 (6 bases). Germline V lookup: CDR1 SGHNT, CDR2 YYREEE (reference sequence). There are 14 residues in the CDR3. Trimming removed 1 base from V and 1 base from J, with 8 bases in between.

Relative to its sample, this clonotype is medium-sized. V usage is TRBV18 and J usage is TRBJ1-1; D not certain. The ends were cut back, 2 bases at V and 10 bases at J, with 14 bases in the middle. CDR1 KGHSH and CDR2 LQKENI come from the germline V gene. This CDR3 comprises 13 residues. The CDR3 is CASSPIDEGVAFF. CDR3 DNA sequence: TGTGCCAGCTCACCAATTGACGAGGGTGTAGCTTTCTTT. Supplemented by reference TRBV18 and TRBJ1-1, the full variable domain reads NAGVMQNPRHLVRRRGQEARLRCSPMKGHSHVYWYRQLPEEGLKFMVYLQKENIIDESGMPKERFSAEFPKEGPSILRIQQVVRGDSAAYFCASSPIDEGVAFFGQGTRLTVV.

This clonotype qualifies as medium-sized (0.01 to 0.1%). The chain carries TRBV14 and TRBJ2-1; 7 nucleotides agree with TRBD2. V trimming: 8 bases; J trimming: 9 bases; junction bases outside the gene matches: 10. The CDR3 covers 13 residues. CDR1 and CDR2 from the germline V gene are SGHDN and FVKESK. The DNA of the CDR3 is TGTGCCAGCGCCGCCCGTGGCGGGAGTGAGCAGTTCTTC. Translating it yields CASAARGGSEQFF.

The genes are TRBV6-1 and TRBJ1-1; 8 bases are shared with TRBD1. Germline assignment: CDR1 MNHNS and CDR2 SASEGT. V dropped 8 bases and J dropped 0; count of bases not matched to a gene: 2. The CDR3 is 13 amino acids. CDR3 in DNA: TGTGCCAGCCGACAGGGGCTGAACACTGAAGCTTTCTTT. This sequence encodes CASRQGLNTEAFF.

This rearrangement joins TRBV5-1 to TRBJ2-2; D remains unclear. The germline CDR1 and CDR2 sequences are SGHRS and YFSETQ. The CDR3 extends over 14 amino acids. V was clipped by 2 bases and J by 2 bases, with 7 bases between them. The DNA of the CDR3 is TGCGCCAGCAGCTTCGCACATAACACCGGGGAGCTGTTTTTT. Translating it yields CASSFAHNTGELFF.

This clonotype is labeled as large (0.1 to 1%). This chain connects TRBV5-1 to TRBJ2-3; TRBD2 matches at 7 bases. This CDR3 comprises 16 residues. V lost 1 base to trimming and J lost 0 bases; unmatched junction nucleotides: 5. Germline CDR1 and CDR2: SGHRS and YFSETQ. CDR3 DNA sequence: TGCGCCAGCAGCTTGCTAGCGGACTCTAGCACAGATACGCAGTATTTT. It is translated as CASSLLADSSTDTQYF.

Relative to its sample, this clonotype is hyperexpanded (1% or more). The rearrangement uses TRBV20-1 and TRBJ2-3; D tentatively reads TRBD1 or TRBD2 (6 bases each). This CDR3 region has 16 residues. Germline CDR1 and CDR2: DFQATT and SNEGSKA (reference sequence). V was cut by 4 bases and J by 2 bases, with 19 bases left in between. Here the CDR3 DNA reads TGCAGTGCTAATAGAAGGACCGGGGGCGTCACAGATACGCAGTATTTT. Amino acids: CSANRRTGGVTDTQYF.

This sequence joins TRBV7-2 and TRBJ2-7; TRBD1 or TRBD2 may be the D gene (5 bases each). CDR3 length: 17 amino acids. Trimming left V 7 bases short and J 2 bases short, with 24 bases between. Germline V gives CDR1 SGHTA, CDR2 FQGNSA. The CDR3 region is CASTPTEGITLTYEQYF. DNA for the CDR3: TGTGCCAGCACCCCGACAGAGGGCATAACTCTGACCTACGAGCAGTACTTC.

Written as DNA, the CDR3 is TGTGCCACCCGGGACAGGGCTGAGTATTTT. The encoded protein is CATRDRAEYF. The chain uses TRBV6-1 and TRBJ2-3; TRBD1 agrees at 9 bases. This CDR3 region has 10 residues. CDR1 is MNHNS and CDR2 is SASEGT in the germline V gene. Trimming at V came to 10 bases and at J to 13 bases, leaving 6 bases not matched to a gene.

The CDR3: CASSVTWTSGYTEAFF. CDR3 nucleotides: TGTGCCAGCAGTGTGACTTGGACTAGCGGCTACACTGAAGCTTTCTTT. The chain has TRBV6-1 and TRBJ1-1; D is unclear. Trimming took off 4 bases at V and 3 bases at J, with 18 bases between the two ends. This CDR3 region has 16 residues. In germline, CDR1 is MNHNS, CDR2 SASEGT.